This TCR beta chain emerged from a study of cytomegalovirus exposure and HLA in healthy donors. This CDR3 has 14 residues. The V end lost 6 bases, the J end lost 1 base, and 12 bases lay between the germline ends. Per germline, CDR1 MNHEY and CDR2 SVGAGI. With 60 Vbeta and 13 Jbeta primers, the PCR was carried out. This table comes from immunoSEQ multiplex PCR, and its TCRdb copy is limited to in-frame clones, with some not included. This table has 120,000 or so clones, 77% appearing once. The V gene is TRBV6-5, the J gene TRBJ1-1; no definite D call. The material sequenced was PBMCs. The receptor was derived from a human donor in good health. CDR3 loop: CASSINDKNTEAFF. For the CDR3, the DNA is TGTGCCAGCAGCATAAACGACAAGAACACTGAAGCTTTCTTT.